A single sample is the source of the 9 T cell receptor beta chains below, sequenced in a study of blood T cells in healthy people across ages. Combining a sample-barcoded 5' primer with a J-beta primer mix, a second PCR ran for about 6 to 11 cycles. TCRdb re-called the 5' RACE reads through MiXCR, storing one row per CDR3 protein. The sample includes about 680,000 distinct CDR3 sequences, 45% to 50% of them seen just once. Input material: blood. The receptors here all came from a woman aged 60-75 years in good health.

This clonotype was counted only a few times. The genes are TRBV6-2 or TRBV6-3 and TRBJ2-7; 9 bases are shared with TRBD1. Germline V gene data show CDR1 as MNHEY and CDR2 as SVGEGT. Trimming took 8 bases from V and 5 from J; bases not matched to a gene: 13. This CDR3 contains 15 residues. The CDR3 bases are TGTGCCAGCGGGGGACAGGGTTTAGGACTCCACGAGCAGTACTTC. Protein: CASGGQGLGLHEQYF.

The chain recombines TRBV20-1 with TRBJ2-7; TRBD2 matches 7 bases. CDR3 length: 13 amino acids. Per germline, CDR1 DFQATT and CDR2 SNEGSKA (reference sequence). J lost 2 bases, V lost 8 bases, and 9 bases had no gene match. CDR3 bases: TGCAGTATAGCGGGTTTGAGCCCCTACGAGCAGTACTTC. Amino acids: CSIAGLSPYEQYF.

This chain links TRBV7-2 with TRBJ2-1; possibly TRBD2 for D (5 bases). Germline-derived CDR1 and CDR2 are SGHTA and FQGNSA. The V end lost 2 bases, the J end lost 12 bases, and 23 bases lay between the germline ends. The CDR3 loop spans 16 amino acids. DNA for the CDR3: TGTGCCAGCAGCTTAAGGCAACGACTTTCGACTACATGGCAGTTCTTC. It is translated as CASSLRQRLSTTWQFF.

This clonotype showed up just a few times. This sequence joins TRBV5-1 and TRBJ1-1, with D possibly being TRBD1 (6 bases). CDR3 length: 14 amino acids. The V gene's germline CDR1 is SGHRS and CDR2 YFSETQ. Trimming shortened V by 5 bases and J by 2 bases, and 13 bases separated the two germline ends. CDR3 sequence: CASSLWGQNTEAFF. The CDR3 DNA follows: TGCGCCAGCAGTCTTTGGGGACAAAACACTGAAGCTTTCTTT.

This clonotype was observed at least ten times. The gene calls are TRBV10-3 and TRBJ2-7, with D unresolved. Per the germline V gene, CDR1 is ENHRY and CDR2 is SYGVKD. V lost 5 bases to trimming and J lost 3 bases, with 8 bases between them. This CDR3 is 12 amino acids long. The CDR3 DNA reads as TGTGCCATCAGTCCCAACAACTACGAGCAGTACTTC. Amino acids: CAISPNNYEQYF.

The rearrangement joins TRBV6-5 to TRBJ2-3, with D perhaps matching TRBD1 (6 bases). V was shortened by 2 bases and J by 2 bases, with 11 bases between the two germline ends. CDR1 is MNHEY and CDR2 is SVGAGI in the germline V gene. CDR3 size: 15 residues. The chain's CDR3 is CASSYKQGTTDTQYF. DNA of the CDR3: TGTGCCAGCAGTTACAAACAGGGTACCACAGATACGCAGTATTTT.

This chain uses TRBV5-1 with TRBJ2-4; 8 nucleotides match TRBD1. V trimming: 4 bases; J trimming: 0 bases; junction bases outside the gene matches: 12. This CDR3 contains 18 residues. Germline-derived CDR1 and CDR2 are SGHRS and YFSETQ. The CDR3 nucleotides read TGCGCCAGCAGCCCCTCCGGGACAGGAGTTCTAGCCAAAAACATTCAGTACTTC. Translation gives CASSPSGTGVLAKNIQYF.

This clonotype was counted between two and nine times. This rearrangement joins TRBV20-1 to TRBJ2-7; either TRBD1 or TRBD2 may fit D (7 bases each). Germline CDR1 is DFQATT and CDR2 is SNEGSKA (reference sequence). This CDR3 has 14 residues. V lost 3 bases to trimming and J lost 1 base, with 13 bases between them. CDR3 in amino acids: CSARWQGGSYEQYF. CDR3 DNA sequence: TGCAGTGCTAGGTGGCAGGGGGGGTCCTACGAGCAGTACTTC.

This clonotype has more than one count but fewer than ten. The chain carries TRBV2 and TRBJ1-6, with a tentative D call TRBD1 (5 bases). Germline loops: CDR1 SNHLY, CDR2 FYNNEI. The CDR3 extends over 16 amino acids. V lost 7 bases and J 7 bases, leaving 20 bases between the germline ends. CDR3 DNA sequence: TGTGCCAGCACCCTAACCGGGGCAGGGCAAAATTCACCCCTCCACTTT. Residues: CASTLTGAGQNSPLHF.